This entry features one T cell receptor beta chain sequence. Its antigen is still unknown. Mismatch with germline at one junction end may stem from a read error. This sample was included in a study of cytomegalovirus exposure and HLA in healthy donors. In the study overall: From HLA-typed donors, an early data release held about 92 million unique TCRs. Overall study findings and caveats: By a later analysis, the bulk of CMV-associated TCR beta chains appeared HLA-restricted. Cytomegalovirus association was assigned to about 150 TCR beta chains. In vitro checks showed that three CMV-associated chains really do target CMV antigens.

PCR amplification relied on 60 Vbeta primers (plus 13 Jbeta primers). TCRdb's copy holds only in-frame clones and misses some; the assay was immunoSEQ multiplex PCR. The sample includes approximately 65,000 clones, around 62% of them seen just once. Germline lookup yields CDR1 LGHNA and CDR2 YSLEER. CDR3 length: 12 residues. The source is a man aged 40-50 years in good health and CMV-seropositive. V gene TRBV4-3 combines with J gene TRBJ2-1, with D possibly being TRBD2 (6 bases). Material: PBMCs. The CDR3, as DNA: TGCGCCAGCAGCCAAGACGGGAGAAGGCTTATCTTC. It codes for CASSQDGRRLIF.